This passage covers 14 T cell receptor beta chains from one sample sequenced in a study of memory CD4+ T cells and cytomegalovirus serostatus. Data came from immunoSEQ multiplex PCR; TCRdb stores just in-frame clones and leaves some out. Among 25,000 to 30,000 clones listed, about 80% were seen once. Single viable CD3+CD4+CD8-CD45RO+ cells were sorted as the memory CD4+ T cells. The source material was memory CD4+ T cells from blood. The receptors derive from an adult in good health and CMV-seronegative.

This chain joins TRBV7-9 and TRBJ1-1; D unresolved. V lost 1 base to trimming and J lost 6 bases, with 6 bases between them. Germline values: CDR1 SEHNR, CDR2 FQNEAQ (reference sequence). This CDR3 is built from 12 residues. CDR3 region: CASSLEGPEAFF. The CDR3 coding sequence is TGTGCCAGCAGCTTAGAAGGCCCTGAAGCTTTCTTT.

The genes are TRBV7-6 and TRBJ2-1; possibly TRBD2 for D (6 bases). The germline gives CDR1 SGHVS, CDR2 FNYEAQ. The CDR3 spans 16 residues. V was trimmed by 4 bases and J by 0 bases, leaving 13 bases between them. The CDR3 sequence: CASSSRSGSSYNEQFF. CDR3 nucleotides: TGTGCCAGCAGCTCCAGGAGCGGGTCCTCCTACAATGAGCAGTTCTTC.

The chain uses TRBV6-1 and TRBJ2-1, with TRBD1 identical over 9 bases. In germline, CDR1 is MNHNS, CDR2 SASEGT. This CDR3 region has 13 residues. V lost 6 bases to trimming and J lost 6 bases; unmatched junction nucleotides: 3. CDR3 nucleotide sequence: TGTGCCAGCAGACAGGGGGCGGGCAATGAGCAGTTCTTC. This encodes CASRQGAGNEQFF.

This chain connects TRBV5-4 to TRBJ2-3, with 9 bases matching TRBD2. The CDR3 has 15 residues. V gave up 4 bases and J gave up 7 bases; unmatched junction bases: 10. Germline CDR1 is SGHNT and CDR2 is YYREEE (reference sequence). The CDR3 sequence: CASSQRSGSTHTQYF. The CDR3 DNA follows: TGTGCCAGCAGCCAACGTAGCGGGAGTACTCATACGCAGTATTTT.

This clone was seen a handful of times. The rearrangement uses TRBV18 and TRBJ1-5; TRBD1 aligns across 7 bases. J was trimmed by 3 bases and V by 3 bases; bases with no gene match: 8. The CDR3 is made up of 16 amino acids. From germline, CDR1 is KGHSH and CDR2 LQKENI. The CDR3: CASSPEDRPPNQPQHF. The CDR3 coding sequence is TGTGCCAGCTCACCCGAGGACAGGCCACCCAATCAGCCCCAGCATTTT.

This chain joins TRBV10-2 and TRBJ2-3; D is unclear. CDR1 and CDR2 (germline): WSHSY, SAAADI. This CDR3 has 12 residues. Trimming left V 6 bases short and J 5 bases short, with 9 bases between. The CDR3 sequence is CASRGARDTQYF. The CDR3 bases are TGCGCCAGCAGGGGCGCAAGAGATACGCAGTATTTT.

About this clone: One junction end does not reproduce the germline sequence, and a read error may be involved. The rearrangement joins TRBV4-2 to TRBJ2-1; 13 bases align to TRBD2. This CDR3 is 15 amino acids long. The germline V gene has CDR1 LGHNA and CDR2 YNFKEQ. The CDR3 sequence: CASTQLAGGRNEQFF. Here the CDR3 DNA reads TGTGCCAGCACCCAACTAGCGGGAGGGCGGAATGAGCAGTTCTTC.

The table lists this clone with a few counts. This chain uses TRBV2 with TRBJ1-1; D call uncertain. Trimming removed 4 bases from V and 1 base from J, with 7 bases in between. The CDR3 loop spans 13 amino acids. CDR1 is SNHLY and CDR2 is FYNNEI in the germline V gene. CDR3 residues: CASSVVTNTEAFF. The CDR3 DNA reads as TGTGCCAGCAGTGTGGTCACGAACACTGAAGCTTTCTTT.

The chain's CDR3 is CASRPGQGAEAFF. For the CDR3, the DNA is TGTGCCAGCAGACCCGGACAGGGGGCTGAAGCTTTCTTT. The chain is built from TRBV6-5 and TRBJ1-1; 10 bases are a match to TRBD1. V shed 6 bases, J shed 6 bases, and the junction held 4 bases outside the gene matches. Per the germline V gene, CDR1 is MNHEY and CDR2 is SVGAGI. There are 13 residues in the CDR3.

This clone was counted a single time. V usage is TRBV5-6 and J usage is TRBJ1-5; D is unresolved. CDR1 and CDR2 from the germline V gene are SGHDT and YYEEEE. V was clipped by 5 bases and J by 9 bases, with 6 bases between them. There are 10 residues in the CDR3. CDR3 region: CASSPRPQHF. The CDR3 DNA is TGTGCCAGCAGTCCACGGCCCCAGCATTTT.

V is TRBV2 and J is TRBJ2-4; weak D call: TRBD2 (7 bases). Trimming stripped 2 bases from V and 1 base from J, with 12 bases between. The CDR3 runs 16 residues. CDR1 is SNHLY, CDR2 FYNNEI, per germline. Here the CDR3 reads CASSEWGGLAKNIQYF. Here the CDR3 DNA reads TGTGCCAGCAGTGAATGGGGGGGCCTTGCCAAAAACATTCAGTACTTC. The full variable domain, its missing parts supplied by reference TRBV2 and TRBJ2-4, is EPEVTQTPSHQVTQMGQEVILRCVPISNHLYFYWYRQILGQKVEFLVSFYNNEISEKSEIFDDQFSVERPDGSNFTLKIRSTKLEDSAMYFCASSEWGGLAKNIQYFGAGTRLSVL.

V gene TRBV7-6 combines with J gene TRBJ1-2; D might be TRBD1 (5 bases). V lost 5 bases to trimming and J lost 8 bases, with 15 bases between them. CDR1 is SGHVS, CDR2 FNYEAQ, per germline. This CDR3 has 13 amino acids. The CDR3 loop reads CASSEGPRGGYTF. The CDR3 bases are TGTGCCAGCAGCGAGGGACCCCGGGGCGGCTACACCTTC.

The chain recombines TRBV30 with TRBJ2-7; TRBD2 might be the D (6 bases). The V and J ends lost 1 base and 2 bases respectively, with 12 bases between them. Germline values: CDR1 GTSNPN, CDR2 SVGIG (reference sequence). The CDR3 sequence is 14 residues long. CDR3 residues: CAWSGGLIAYEQYF. The DNA for the CDR3 is TGTGCCTGGAGTGGGGGACTGATAGCCTACGAGCAGTACTTC. Filled out from reference TRBV30 and TRBJ2-7, the complete variable domain reads SQTIHQWPATLVQPVGSPLSLECTVEGTSNPNLYWYRQAAGRGLQLLFYSVGIGQISSEVPQNLSASRPQDRQFILSSKKLLLSDSGFYLCAWSGGLIAYEQYFGPGTRLTVT.

The genes are TRBV7-9 and TRBJ1-3, with 7 bases fitting TRBD1. This CDR3 spans 18 amino acids. Per the germline V gene, CDR1 is SEHNR and CDR2 is FQNEAQ (reference sequence). The J segment lost 4 bases and the V segment lost 0 bases, leaving 12 bases of the junction unmatched. The CDR3 sequence is CASSLARWTGLVGNTIYF. In DNA, the CDR3 is TGTGCCAGCAGCTTAGCGAGATGGACAGGCCTGGTGGGAAACACCATATATTTT.